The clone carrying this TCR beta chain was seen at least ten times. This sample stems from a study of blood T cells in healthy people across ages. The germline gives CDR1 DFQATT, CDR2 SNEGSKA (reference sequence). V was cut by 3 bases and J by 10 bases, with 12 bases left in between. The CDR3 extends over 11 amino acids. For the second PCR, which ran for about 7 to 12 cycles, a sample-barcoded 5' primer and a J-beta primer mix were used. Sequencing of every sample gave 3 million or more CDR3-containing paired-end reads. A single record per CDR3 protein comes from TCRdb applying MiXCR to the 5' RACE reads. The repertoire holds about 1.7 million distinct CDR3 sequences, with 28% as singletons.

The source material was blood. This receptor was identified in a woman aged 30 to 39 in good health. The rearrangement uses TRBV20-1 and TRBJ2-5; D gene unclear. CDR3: CSARASASQYF. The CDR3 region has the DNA TGCAGTGCTAGGGCATCAGCAAGCCAGTACTTC.